The 26 T cell receptor beta chains below were found in one sample sequenced in a study of human T cells and chemical hapten exposure. Library preparation tagged each individual cDNA molecule with a unique molecular identifier. TCRdb ran MiXCR on the reads and lists one entry per CDR3 protein. The table shows about 120,000 distinct CDR3 sequences, with around 8.5% occurring only once. Unfractionated whole blood served as the source for total RNA extraction. The material sequenced was whole blood. These receptors originate from a human donor in good health. Some clones in this sample may be carry-over from other donors' samples.

The rearrangement links TRBV29-1 to TRBJ1-2; the D gene is possibly TRBD1 (5 bases). CDR1 SQVTM and CDR2 ANQGSEA come from the germline V gene. The V and J ends lost 3 bases and 7 bases respectively, with 15 bases between them. The CDR3 has 13 residues. The CDR3 region is CSVDPGAKSGYTF. Written as DNA, the CDR3 is TGCAGCGTTGACCCCGGGGCAAAGTCTGGCTACACCTTC.

This clonotype was seen a handful of times. The chain employs TRBV29-1 and TRBJ2-7, with 7 bases fitting TRBD2. The CDR3 runs to 15 residues. CDR1 and CDR2 from the germline V gene are SQVTM and ANQGSEA. The ends lost 1 base at V and 3 bases at J; junction bases unmatched: 9. The CDR3 nucleotides are TGCAGCGTTGAAGGGAATAGCGGGTCCGGCTACGAGCAGTACTTC. Protein product: CSVEGNSGSGYEQYF.

J is TRBJ2-1 and V is TRBV20-1; TRBD2 aligns across 13 bases. Losses at the gene ends were 0 bases for V and 2 bases for J; bases not matched to a gene: 7. CDR1 and CDR2 (germline): DFQATT, SNEGSKA (reference sequence). The CDR3 runs 18 residues. CDR3 protein: CSAREFPGLAGTYNEQFF. CDR3 sequence (DNA): TGCAGTGCTAGAGAGTTTCCGGGACTAGCGGGGACCTACAATGAGCAGTTCTTC.

Remarks on this clonotype: Given a much more abundant clone one base away, this may be a read error. The chain has TRBV11-2 and TRBJ1-2; maybe TRBD1 (6 bases). Germline CDR1 is SGHAT and CDR2 is FQNNGV. The CDR3 sequence is 15 residues long. CDR3 sequence (DNA): TGTGCCAACAGCTTAGAGGCAGGGGAGGACTATGGCTACACCTTC. This sequence encodes CANSLEAGEDYGYTF.

This clonotype appeared many times. This chain connects TRBV6-5 to TRBJ2-3, with no clear D. The length of the CDR3 is 14 residues. Trimming took off 5 bases at V and 0 bases at J, with 9 bases between the two ends. From germline, CDR1 is MNHEY and CDR2 SVGAGI. The CDR3 DNA sequence: TGTGCCAGCAGTGCCCCTAAAAGCACAGATACGCAGTATTTT. It encodes CASSAPKSTDTQYF.

The sample holds many counts of this clonotype. This sequence joins TRBV5-1 and TRBJ1-1; TRBD1 might be the D (5 bases). This CDR3 contains 14 residues. V lost 4 bases to trimming and J lost 3 bases, with 13 bases between them. CDR1 is SGHRS, CDR2 YFSETQ, per germline. CDR3 nucleotides: TGCGCCAGCAGCCCCCAGGACACCTACACTGAAGCTTTCTTT. Translated: CASSPQDTYTEAFF.

The chain has TRBV4-2 and TRBJ1-6, with TRBD1 matching over 9 bases. CDR1 LGHNA and CDR2 YNFKEQ come from the germline V gene. With V trimmed by 2 bases and J by 10 bases, 6 bases remained unmatched. CDR3 size: 15 residues. The CDR3 protein is CASSQIGTGKSPLHF. The CDR3 bases are TGTGCCAGCAGCCAAATAGGGACAGGGAAATCACCCCTCCACTTT.

This clonotype showed up many times. The chain combines TRBV12-3 or TRBV12-4 with TRBJ1-1; possible D gene TRBD1, 5 bases. This CDR3 is built from 13 residues. V was shortened by 2 bases and J by 5 bases, with 9 bases between the two germline ends. The CDR3 reads CASSLQGRTEAFF. CDR3 nucleotide sequence: TGTGCCAGCAGTTTACAGGGAAGAACTGAAGCTTTCTTT.

This clonotype was seen only a few times. The gene calls are TRBV6-2 or TRBV6-3 and TRBJ1-5; 8 bases are shared with TRBD1. There are 22 residues in the CDR3. Per the germline V gene, CDR1 is MNHEY and CDR2 is SVGEGT. Trimming cost V 3 bases and J 0 bases; bases outside gene matches: 22. As DNA, the CDR3 is TGTGCCAGCAGTTATATAGGCCCGCTTCGGACAGGGATAGGGTATAGCAATCAGCCCCAGCATTTT. Translating gives CASSYIGPLRTGIGYSNQPQHF.

This clonotype was seen only a few times. V gene TRBV20-1 combines with J gene TRBJ2-1; 7 bases map to TRBD2. Germline V gene data show CDR1 as DFQATT and CDR2 as SNEGSKA (reference sequence). Losses at the gene ends were 6 bases for V and 0 bases for J; bases not matched to a gene: 8. The CDR3 length is 15 residues. CDR3 in amino acids: CSAGSGVSSYNEQFF. As DNA, the CDR3 is TGCAGTGCCGGGAGCGGGGTAAGCTCCTACAATGAGCAGTTCTTC.

A few counts support this clonotype. The J gene is TRBJ2-2, the V gene TRBV19; D possibly corresponds to TRBD1 (6 bases). Germline V CDR1 and CDR2: LNHDA, SQIVND (reference sequence). CDR3 length equals 15 residues. The V end lost 5 bases, the J end lost 2 bases, and 12 bases lay between the germline ends. CDR3 nucleotide sequence: TGTGCCAGTAGTCTCGGGACAACAAACACCGGGGAGCTGTTTTTT. Protein sequence: CASSLGTTNTGELFF.

This clonotype was observed at least ten times. The rearrangement joins TRBV10-2 to TRBJ2-1; a possible D gene is TRBD2 (5 bases). The CDR3 loop spans 15 amino acids. The V end was cut by 3 bases, the J end by 6 bases, with 15 bases between. The V gene's germline CDR1 is WSHSY and CDR2 SAAADI. CDR3 coding DNA: TGCGCCAGCAGTGATTCGCTCGGGATCCTCAATGAGCAGTTCTTC. Translation: CASSDSLGILNEQFF.

This chain connects TRBV4-3 to TRBJ2-1; 11 bases are shared with TRBD2. The CDR3 loop spans 18 amino acids. Germline-derived CDR1 and CDR2 are LGHNA and YSLEER. V gave up 4 bases and J gave up 4 bases; unmatched junction bases: 12. DNA of the CDR3: TGCGCCAGCAGCCCTAGTGGGGCCGGGACTAGCGGATACAATGAGCAGTTCTTC. Translated, it gives CASSPSGAGTSGYNEQFF.

This clonotype was found many times. This chain uses TRBV12-3 or TRBV12-4 with TRBJ1-5; tentatively, D is TRBD1 (5 bases). Trimming stripped 0 bases from V and 6 bases from J, with 9 bases between. CDR3 length: 14 amino acids. The CDR3 is CASSLATVTQPQHF. The CDR3 DNA reads TGTGCCAGCAGTTTAGCGACAGTTACTCAGCCCCAGCATTTT.

The chain links TRBV5-1 to TRBJ2-7; 14 bases map to TRBD2. The ends lost 4 bases at V and 2 bases at J; junction bases unmatched: 14. The CDR3 spans 19 residues. Germline CDR1 and CDR2: SGHRS and YFSETQ. The CDR3 DNA follows: TGCGCCAGCAGCGACGCCGGACTAGCGGGGGGCCCGTTACCCTACGAGCAGTACTTC. This translates into CASSDAGLAGGPLPYEQYF. The complete variable domain, with remaining parts taken from reference TRBV5-1 and TRBJ2-7, reads KAGVTQTPRYLIKTRGQQVTLSCSPISGHRSVSWYQQTPGQGLQFLFEYFSETQRNKGNFPGRFSGRQFSNSRSEMNVSTLELGDSALYLCASSDAGLAGGPLPYEQYFGPGTRLTVT.

This clonotype was recorded at least ten times. In DNA, the CDR3 is TGTGCCATCAGTGGGACTAGCGGGAGGGCCGACACCGGGGAGCTGTTTTTT. Residues: CAISGTSGRADTGELFF. The chain links TRBV10-3 to TRBJ2-2; 15 nucleotides agree with TRBD2. The CDR3 is 17 residues long. CDR1 ENHRY and CDR2 SYGVKD come from the germline V gene. J lost 3 bases, V lost 4 bases, and 3 bases had no gene match.

The rearrangement links TRBV20-1 to TRBJ1-1; no reliable D call. Germline lookup yields CDR1 DFQATT and CDR2 SNEGSKA (reference sequence). The V end was cut by 7 bases, the J end by 5 bases, with 20 bases between. The CDR3 spans 14 residues. CDR3 sequence (DNA): TGCAGTGATTCCCCTCTAGGAAGGAGAACTGAAGCTTTCTTT. Translating gives CSDSPLGRRTEAFF.

The rearrangement uses TRBV1 and TRBJ2-7; the table's TRBD1 call for D was not verified on the DNA. TRBV1 is given as a pseudogene. The CDR3 loop spans 16 amino acids. The CDR3 reads CTSSQDSGTPTYEQYF. CDR3 in DNA: TGCACCAGCAGCCAAGATTCCGGGACACCGACCTACGAGCAGTACTTC.

The genes are TRBV7-2 and TRBJ2-1; 7 nucleotides agree with TRBD1. This CDR3 has 14 amino acids. Germline V gene data show CDR1 as SGHTA and CDR2 as FQGNSA. Trimming cost V 8 bases and J 0 bases; bases outside gene matches: 4. As DNA, the CDR3 is TGTGCCAGCGCCCGGGACAGCTCCTACAATGAGCAGTTCTTC. It is translated as CASARDSSYNEQFF. The variable domain in full, with the rest retrieved from reference TRBV7-2 and TRBJ2-1, is GAGVSQSPSNKVTEKGKDVELRCDPISGHTALYWYRQSLGQGLEFLIYFQGNSAPDKSGLPSDRFSAERTGGSVSTLTIQRTQQEDSAVYLCASARDSSYNEQFFGPGTRLTVL.

This clonotype was detected ten times or more. This chain connects TRBV19 to TRBJ1-2; 7 bases map to TRBD1. The CDR3 is 16 amino acids. The J segment lost 0 bases and the V segment lost 3 bases, leaving 7 bases of the junction unmatched. CDR1 is LNHDA, CDR2 SQIVND, per germline (reference sequence). CDR3 region: CASSIDGQETNYGYTF. The CDR3 nucleotides read TGTGCCAGTAGTATCGATGGACAGGAGACTAACTATGGCTACACCTTC.

V usage is TRBV20-1 and J usage is TRBJ2-1; 9 bases match TRBD2. CDR3 length: 16 amino acids. Germline V CDR1 and CDR2: DFQATT, SNEGSKA (reference sequence). Trimming removed 0 bases from V and 4 bases from J; junction bases left unmatched: 7. The CDR3 DNA sequence: TGCAGTGCTAGAGATATGGCGGGAGGGGAGTACAATGAGCAGTTCTTC. Translated, it gives CSARDMAGGEYNEQFF.

The rearrangement joins TRBV12-3 or TRBV12-4 to TRBJ2-1; D is ambiguous. This CDR3 has 12 amino acids. Trimming pared 2 bases from V and 6 bases from J, leaving 5 bases between. CDR3 residues: CASSLMGNEQFF. CDR3 sequence (DNA): TGTGCCAGCAGTTTAATGGGCAATGAGCAGTTCTTC.

This clonotype was seen more than once but under ten times. V and J are TRBV12-3 or TRBV12-4 and TRBJ2-7, with 9 nucleotides matching TRBD2. The length of the CDR3 is 16 residues. J lost 6 bases, V lost 5 bases, and 14 bases had no gene match. The CDR3 spells CASSPPLAGGPGEQYF. The CDR3 nucleotides are TGTGCCAGCAGTCCCCCACTCGCGGGAGGGCCAGGCGAGCAGTACTTC.

The V and J genes are TRBV20-1 and TRBJ2-1; the D is unclear. Germline CDR1 is DFQATT and CDR2 is SNEGSKA (reference sequence). V lost 3 bases and J lost 6, with 9 bases in between. The CDR3 covers 12 residues. This CDR3 is CSASYSLNEQFF. The CDR3 region has the DNA TGCAGTGCTAGCTACAGCCTCAATGAGCAGTTCTTC.

The chain joins TRBV12-3 or TRBV12-4 to TRBJ1-5; D unclear. The CDR3 has 14 amino acids. V shed 3 bases and J shed 4 bases, with 10 bases lying between them. Here the CDR3 reads CASSFKGGNQPQHF. The CDR3 DNA reads as TGTGCCAGCAGTTTCAAGGGAGGGAATCAGCCCCAGCATTTT.

The CDR3: CASSLGGSSEGYTF. The CDR3 bases are TGCGCCAGCAGCTTGGGGGGATCCTCGGAAGGCTACACCTTC. V is TRBV5-1 and J is TRBJ1-2; D call uncertain. Germline lookup yields CDR1 SGHRS and CDR2 YFSETQ. The CDR3 totals 14 residues. Between the trimmed V and J ends, which lost 0 bases and 8 bases, there was a span of 14 bases.